These 27 T cell receptor beta chains originate from one sample sequenced in a study of T cell repertoires in cytomegalovirus infection. Antigens of these TCRs are unknown. MiXCR, applied by TCRdb to the reads, yields one record per CDR3 protein. Of some 350,000 distinct CDR3 sequences in the sample, 34% are singletons; the top ten hold approximately 13%. Sequences were derived from cultured PBMCs, sampled from culture after CMV antigen stimulation. These receptors all stem from a human donor in good health (CMV status not recorded). Some clones in this sample may be carry-over from other donors' samples.

The V gene is TRBV7-2, the J gene TRBJ2-4; 8 bases fit TRBD1. The germline gives CDR1 SGHTA, CDR2 FQGNSA. The CDR3 totals 18 residues. V shed 1 base and J 3 bases; nucleotides not matched to a gene: 11. In DNA form, the CDR3 reads TGTGCCAGCAGCTTAGTGGTGGACAGGGTGTCATACAAAAACATTCAGTACTTC. Its protein product is CASSLVVDRVSYKNIQYF.

This rearrangement joins TRBV18 to TRBJ2-5, with 13 bases identical to TRBD2. The ends lost 2 bases at V and 2 bases at J; junction bases unmatched: 2. The CDR3 sequence is 16 residues long. Germline V gene sequence: CDR1 KGHSH, CDR2 LQKENI. As DNA, the CDR3 is TGTGCCAGCTCACCAGGGACTAGCGGGATTCAAGAGACCCAGTACTTC. The encoded protein is CASSPGTSGIQETQYF.

This clonotype was detected a few times. The J gene is TRBJ2-1, the V gene TRBV24-1; 9 bases match TRBD2. The CDR3 loop spans 16 amino acids. J lost 5 bases, V lost 3 bases, and 7 bases had no gene match. CDR1 is KGHDR, CDR2 SFDVKD, per germline. The CDR3 sequence: CATSDLAGSRDNEQFF. CDR3 sequence (DNA): TGTGCCACCAGTGATCTAGCGGGAAGTAGGGACAATGAGCAGTTCTTC.

The chain is built from TRBV7-2 and TRBJ1-2, with 8 positions matching TRBD1. Germline-derived CDR1 and CDR2 are SGHTA and FQGNSA. Trimming at V came to 5 bases and at J to 6 bases, leaving 5 bases not matched to a gene. The CDR3 spans 13 residues. CDR3 in amino acids: CASSIQGAHGYTF. In DNA form, the CDR3 reads TGTGCCAGCAGCATCCAGGGGGCGCATGGCTACACCTTC.

The chain uses TRBV19 and TRBJ1-5; D perhaps matches TRBD1 (6 bases). Per germline, CDR1 LNHDA and CDR2 SQIVND (reference sequence). Trimming cost V 1 base and J 6 bases, with 10 bases left between them. This CDR3 has 14 amino acids. The CDR3 sequence is CASSIARGPQPQHF. DNA for the CDR3: TGTGCCAGTAGTATAGCTCGGGGGCCTCAGCCCCAGCATTTT.

The chain employs TRBV7-2 and TRBJ2-2, with 9 positions matching TRBD1. Per germline, CDR1 SGHTA and CDR2 FQGNSA. The CDR3 covers 12 residues. V lost 1 base, J lost 14 bases, and 2 bases stayed unmatched. In nucleotides, the CDR3 is TGTGCCAGCAGCTTAGGGACAGGGGTCCTGTTTTTT. It specifies CASSLGTGVLFF.

The chain carries TRBV6-2 or TRBV6-3 and TRBJ2-1; D is ambiguous. The ends were cut back, 0 bases at V and 7 bases at J, with 10 bases in the middle. The CDR3 consists of 14 residues. Germline CDR1 reads MNHEY; CDR2 reads SVGEGT. CDR3: CASSYSLNGNEQFF. In nucleotides, the CDR3 is TGTGCCAGCAGTTACTCGTTGAACGGGAATGAGCAGTTCTTC.

To note about this clonotype: One end of the junction is discordant with germline, which a read error may explain. The chain carries TRBV5-1 and TRBJ1-1; no definite D call. Germline V gene data show CDR1 as SGHRS and CDR2 as YFSETQ. CDR3 size: 13 residues. The CDR3 DNA reads TGTGCCAGCAGCTTATTTGGGGACACTGAAGCTTTCTTT. Translation: CASSLFGDTEAFF.

The sample holds one count of this clonotype. The chain carries TRBV19 and TRBJ1-2; no clear D gene. The CDR3 length is 18 residues. V was pared by 3 bases and J by 2 bases, with 22 bases between. Germline CDR1 reads LNHDA; CDR2 reads SQIVND (reference sequence). CDR3 region: CASSIPVRGRRKNYGYTF. CDR3 DNA: TGTGCCAGTAGTATTCCGGTTCGGGGTCGCAGGAAGAACTATGGCTACACCTTC.

The rearrangement uses TRBV4-2 and TRBJ1-2; D unresolved. This CDR3 region has 13 residues. Germline CDR1 is LGHNA and CDR2 is YNFKEQ. The germline V and J ends were trimmed by 1 base and 7 bases, with 10 bases remaining between them. CDR3: CASSQVSGSGYTF. CDR3 bases: TGTGCCAGCAGCCAAGTTTCCGGGTCTGGCTACACCTTC.

The chain links TRBV19 to TRBJ2-1; 10 bases align to TRBD2. The CDR3 spans 16 residues. J gave up 2 bases and V 2 bases, and 3 bases lay outside the gene matches. Germline values: CDR1 LNHDA, CDR2 SQIVND (reference sequence). The CDR3 loop reads CASSISGTSAYNEQFF. CDR3 in DNA: TGTGCCAGTAGTATAAGTGGGACTAGCGCCTACAATGAGCAGTTCTTC.

A single count supports this clonotype. The chain carries TRBV6-6 and TRBJ2-3; no definite D call. The CDR3 is 16 amino acids. Germline CDR1 and CDR2: MNHNY and SVGAGI (reference sequence). V lost 5 bases and J 0 bases, leaving 15 bases between the germline ends. The CDR3 region is CASSDIIAASTDTQYF. In DNA form, the CDR3 reads TGTGCCAGCAGTGACATAATTGCCGCTAGCACAGATACGCAGTATTTT.

This clonotype was seen only once. V and J are TRBV29-1 and TRBJ2-2; the D is unclear. CDR1 and CDR2 (germline): SQVTM, ANQGSEA. The CDR3 has 14 residues. V was pared by 6 bases and J by 3 bases, with 14 bases between. The CDR3 sequence is CSVRTRLDTGELFF. The DNA for the CDR3 is TGCAGCGTGAGGACGAGGTTGGACACCGGGGAGCTGTTTTTT.

This chain connects TRBV20-1 to TRBJ2-1; D is undetermined. Trimming stripped 1 base from V and 7 bases from J, with 17 bases between. The CDR3 has 15 residues. Looked up from germline, CDR1 is DFQATT and CDR2 is SNEGSKA (reference sequence). The CDR3 loop is CSARVAASVRNEQFF. For the CDR3, the DNA is TGCAGTGCTAGAGTCGCAGCCTCAGTGAGGAATGAGCAGTTCTTC.

This clonotype showed up many times. This chain joins TRBV4-1 and TRBJ2-1, with 9 positions matching TRBD2. The CDR3 length is 16 residues. J was trimmed by 4 bases and V by 0 bases; bases with no gene match: 4. Germline assignment: CDR1 MGHRA and CDR2 YSYEKL. Here the CDR3 reads CASSQEKLAGYNEQFF. The CDR3, as DNA: TGCGCCAGCAGCCAAGAAAAACTAGCGGGTTACAATGAGCAGTTCTTC.

A few counts support this clonotype. The V call is TRBV10-3, the J call TRBJ2-3; D gene uncertain. Germline-derived CDR1 and CDR2 are ENHRY and SYGVKD. CDR3 length: 14 amino acids. The V end lost 11 bases, the J end lost 0 bases, and 15 bases lay between the germline ends. CDR3 protein: CAARLSSSTDTQYF. The CDR3 bases are TGTGCCGCGCGGCTCTCGTCTAGCACAGATACGCAGTATTTT.

This clonotype was counted at least ten times. The J gene is TRBJ2-1, the V gene TRBV6-2 or TRBV6-3, with D perhaps matching TRBD2 (7 bases). V dropped 11 bases and J dropped 6 bases, with 23 bases sitting between them. The germline gives CDR1 MNHEY, CDR2 SVGEGT. The CDR3 contains 15 residues. The CDR3 DNA follows: TGTGCCTCACGGGGGGCGGAAGGGTTCCTCAATGAGCAGTTCTTC. This encodes CASRGAEGFLNEQFF.

V is TRBV6-2 or TRBV6-3 and J is TRBJ2-5, with no clear D. The CDR3 is 12 residues long. Germline assignment: CDR1 MNHEY and CDR2 SVGEGT. V dropped 0 bases and J dropped 4 bases, with 3 bases sitting between them. The CDR3 reads CASSYSLETQYF. The CDR3 DNA is TGTGCCAGCAGTTACTCTCTAGAGACCCAGTACTTC.

This clonotype turned up a few times. V gene TRBV19 combines with J gene TRBJ2-1, with TRBD2 matching over 10 bases. This CDR3 region has 13 residues. Germline V gene data show CDR1 as LNHDA and CDR2 as SQIVND (reference sequence). Trimming removed 9 bases from V and 8 bases from J; junction bases left unmatched: 7. CDR3 residues: CASRSGRADEQFF. The CDR3 DNA is TGTGCCAGCAGAAGCGGGAGGGCGGATGAGCAGTTCTTC.

This clonotype turned up a few times. This chain uses TRBV28 with TRBJ2-7; possibly TRBD1 or TRBD2 for D (5 bases each). This CDR3 is built from 12 residues. The germline V and J ends were trimmed by 6 bases and 4 bases, with 10 bases remaining between them. Looked up from germline, CDR1 is MDHEN and CDR2 is SYDVKM. CDR3 sequence: CASRNEGYEQYF. CDR3 DNA sequence: TGTGCCAGCAGAAACGAGGGGTACGAGCAGTACTTC. Combining the CDR3 with reference TRBV28 and TRBJ2-7 gives the whole variable domain DVKVTQSSRYLVKRTGEKVFLECVQDMDHENMFWYRQDPGLGLRLIYFSYDVKMKEKGDIPEGYSVSREKKERFSLILESASTNQTSMYLCASRNEGYEQYFGPGTRLTVT.

The chain joins TRBV6-1 to TRBJ2-5; maybe TRBD2 (6 bases). CDR3 length equals 14 residues. Germline-derived CDR1 and CDR2 are MNHNS and SASEGT. V was shortened by 1 base and J by 5 bases, with 11 bases between the two germline ends. CDR3 amino acids: CASSEVGSDETQYF. In DNA, the CDR3 is TGTGCCAGCAGTGAAGTCGGGAGCGACGAGACCCAGTACTTC.

This clonotype was observed at least ten times. The CDR3 here is CASSTRPWTVNTGELFF. CDR3 sequence (DNA): TGTGCCAGCAGCACGCGCCCCTGGACAGTGAACACCGGGGAGCTGTTTTTT. The chain joins TRBV7-8 to TRBJ2-2, with a possible D match to TRBD1 (6 bases). V was pared by 5 bases and J by 1 base, with 17 bases between. Germline CDR1 and CDR2: SGHVS and FQNEAQ. The CDR3 runs to 17 residues.

The J gene is TRBJ1-3, the V gene TRBV12-3 or TRBV12-4, with D unresolved. CDR3 length: 11 amino acids. Trimming left V 11 bases short and J 3 bases short, with 8 bases between. The CDR3 region is CAHPVGNTIYF. CDR3 in DNA: TGTGCCCACCCAGTTGGAAACACCATATATTTT.

The rearrangement joins TRBV4-1 to TRBJ1-5; D is ambiguous. From germline, CDR1 is MGHRA and CDR2 YSYEKL. The CDR3 is made up of 13 amino acids. V was clipped by 9 bases and J by 2 bases, with 11 bases between them. The CDR3 loop is CASGIVGNQPQHF. In DNA form, the CDR3 reads TGCGCCAGTGGGATCGTGGGCAATCAGCCCCAGCATTTT.

The rearrangement joins TRBV7-9 to TRBJ2-1, with D perhaps TRBD2 (5 bases). The CDR3 extends over 15 amino acids. The germline CDR1 and CDR2 sequences are SEHNR and FQNEAQ (reference sequence). V lost 6 bases to trimming and J lost 5 bases, with 17 bases between them. CDR3: CASREWRERDNEQFF. The CDR3 DNA reads TGTGCCAGCAGGGAGTGGCGAGAGAGGGACAATGAGCAGTTCTTC.

This clonotype has more than one count but fewer than ten. V is TRBV13 and J is TRBJ2-7; the D gene could be TRBD1 or TRBD2 (5 bases each). The CDR3 has 13 amino acids. V was trimmed by 5 bases and J by 2 bases, leaving 10 bases between them. The germline V gene has CDR1 PRHDT and CDR2 FYEKMQ (reference sequence). CDR3 sequence reads: CASSRGTTYEQYV. Written as DNA, the CDR3 is TGTGCCAGCAGCAGAGGGACCACCTACGAGCAGTACGTC.

This clonotype has a handful of counts. The J gene is TRBJ1-2, the V gene TRBV7-9; no firm D call. Germline values: CDR1 SEHNR, CDR2 FQNEAQ (reference sequence). There are 15 residues in the CDR3. V dropped 3 bases and J dropped 5 bases, with 16 bases sitting between them. The CDR3: CASSFGQIPGYGYTF. DNA for the CDR3: TGTGCCAGCAGCTTCGGGCAGATCCCCGGATATGGCTACACCTTC.